The T cell receptor (beta chain) described here comes from a study of blood T cell repertoires in COVID-19. At the level of the study: The United States, Italy and Spain were the sources of the acute and convalescent COVID-19 samples.

This clone was seen a few times. Seattle's cohort entered during active infection and was followed longitudinally. Unmatched junction bases numbered 12, after V lost 7 bases and J lost 7 bases. From germline, CDR1 is SQVTM and CDR2 ANQGSEA. The CDR3 spans 13 residues. As handled by the study authors: Cell counts per sample came from amplifying reference gene primers. Data came from immunoSEQ multiplex PCR; TCRdb stores just in-frame clones and leaves some out. V, J and clone size are those of that table, while D and trimming were read from the DNA. The sample records about 130,000 clones, 81% being singletons.

The V gene is TRBV29-1, the J gene TRBJ2-7, with TRBD1 matching 8 bases. Sequencing was done on a sample of peripheral blood. This receptor was obtained from a man aged 30-40 years with COVID-19, enrolled during active disease. The CDR3 loop is CSAEGQGTREQYF. As DNA, the CDR3 is TGCAGCGCGGAAGGACAGGGCACTCGGGAGCAGTACTTC.